In this sample, the clone carrying this TCR beta chain turned up a few times. This sample stems from a study of blood T cell repertoires in COVID-19. The wider study: Material from acute and convalescent COVID-19 was sourced from the United States, Italy and Spain. PBMCs, B-cell-depleted T cells, or T cells were the source of the cDNA or gDNA that made up the material.

V dropped 7 bases and J dropped 3 bases, with 13 bases sitting between them. The germline V gene has CDR1 LNHDA and CDR2 SQIVND (reference sequence). The CDR3 contains 14 residues. The table came from immunoSEQ multiplex PCR; TCRdb's copy has only in-frame clones and leaves some out. The table shows about 350,000 clones, with about 90% occurring only once. In assigning cohorts, the study relied on participant-reported clinical history. Recovered Cohort 3 donors showed two negative PCRs, clearance, or symptom resolution. The gene calls are TRBV19 and TRBJ1-3; unclear D gene. The sample comprised PBMCs or T cells enriched from blood (not recorded which). The TCR originated in a woman aged 25 to 45 who had recovered from COVID-19. The CDR3 DNA is TGTGCCAGTAATTATGGAGGAGGTGGAAACACCATATATTTT. The encoded protein is CASNYGGGGNTIYF.